The 32 T cell receptor beta chains below were found in one sample sequenced in a study of vaccination effects on CD4 cells after COVID-19. This table comes from immunoSEQ multiplex PCR, and its TCRdb copy is limited to in-frame clones, with some not included. This sample carries 40,000 or so clones, around 70% of them seen once, and the ten largest clones take over 25%. Antigen-specific CD4+ T cells were expanded with viral peptide pools in the ViraFEST assay before sequencing. Culture proceeded for 10 days, and CD4+ T cells were then isolated. Confirmation by PCR established that the person had SARS-CoV-2 infection between March and December 2020. These receptors lack a known antigen. Sequenced here: CD4+ T cells from PBMCs cultured with a peptide pool, sampled before COVID-19 vaccination. Receptors originate from a human donor who had a prior SARS-CoV-2 infection.

The chain combines TRBV5-4 with TRBJ1-6; D ambiguous. The CDR3 totals 13 residues. V shed 2 bases and J shed 10 bases, with 10 bases lying between them. CDR1 SGHNT and CDR2 YYREEE come from the germline V gene (reference sequence). The CDR3 DNA reads TGTGCCAGCAGCTTTGGTTCGGGATCACCCCTCCACTTT. Translation: CASSFGSGSPLHF.

The chain uses TRBV30 and TRBJ2-5; 7 bases line up with TRBD2. The CDR3 has 17 residues. Germline CDR1 is GTSNPN and CDR2 is SVGIG (reference sequence). Trimming took 0 bases from V and 1 from J; bases not matched to a gene: 11. The CDR3: CAWSVMRGRSLQETQYF. CDR3 DNA sequence: TGTGCCTGGAGTGTCATGCGGGGGAGATCCCTCCAAGAGACCCAGTACTTC.

This chain links TRBV4-2 with TRBJ2-5, with 10 nucleotides matching TRBD2. The germline gives CDR1 LGHNA, CDR2 YNFKEQ. The ends lost 3 bases at V and 3 bases at J; junction bases unmatched: 1. The CDR3 runs to 14 residues. The CDR3 DNA reads TGTGCCAGCAGCCATGGACTAGCGGAAGAGACCCAGTACTTC. Its translation is CASSHGLAEETQYF.

V and J are TRBV4-2 and TRBJ2-7; no firm D call. There are 16 residues in the CDR3. V gave up 4 bases and J gave up 0 bases, with 16 bases separating them. The germline V gene encodes CDR1 LGHNA and CDR2 YNFKEQ. CDR3 in DNA: TGTGCCAGCAGCCCCCGGTACAAGGGTAGCTCCTACGAGCAGTACTTC. It translates to CASSPRYKGSSYEQYF.

The chain recombines TRBV27 with TRBJ2-7; 7 bases map to TRBD1. The germline V gene has CDR1 MNHEY and CDR2 SMNVEV (reference sequence). The CDR3 runs 13 residues. V lost 7 bases and J lost 2; bases outside the gene matches: 5. CDR3 nucleotide sequence: TGTGCCAGCACCCGGACAGGCGCCTACGAGCAGTACTTC. This codes for CASTRTGAYEQYF.

The chain recombines TRBV2 with TRBJ2-3; no clear D. CDR1 is SNHLY, CDR2 FYNNEI, per germline. The CDR3 totals 13 residues. V lost 11 bases, J lost 4 bases, and 16 bases lay in between. The CDR3 DNA follows: TGTGCCGGAAGCCTGCTTATTGCAGATACGCAGTATTTT. Its protein is CAGSLLIADTQYF.

The CDR3, as DNA: TGTGCCAGCAGCGCAGGGGTTGCGGACTATGGCTACACCTTC. It translates to CASSAGVADYGYTF. The chain is built from TRBV2 and TRBJ1-2; D is perhaps TRBD1 (6 bases). The germline V and J ends were trimmed by 6 bases and 3 bases, with 14 bases remaining between them. Germline V gene lookup returns CDR1 SNHLY and CDR2 FYNNEI. This CDR3 spans 14 amino acids.

This clone has only a few counts. The rearrangement joins TRBV5-1 to TRBJ2-1; D gene unclear. This CDR3 has 14 residues. Looked up from germline, CDR1 is SGHRS and CDR2 is YFSETQ. Trimming stripped 0 bases from V and 8 bases from J, with 12 bases between. The CDR3 region is CASSLGLRGDEQFF. The CDR3 DNA sequence: TGCGCCAGCAGCTTGGGACTTAGAGGCGATGAGCAGTTCTTC.

With respect to this clone: This sample includes further DNA sequences coding for the same CDR3. This chain joins TRBV30 and TRBJ1-5; 7 nucleotides line up with TRBD1. The germline CDR1 and CDR2 sequences are GTSNPN and SVGIG (reference sequence). Losses at the gene ends were 3 bases for V and 2 bases for J; bases not matched to a gene: 1. This CDR3 is 13 amino acids long. The CDR3 DNA reads as TGTGCCTGGAGCGGACAGGGCAATCAGCCCCAGCATTTT. Its translation: CAWSGQGNQPQHF.

This chain uses TRBV6-7 with TRBJ1-2, with 11 nucleotides matching TRBD1. TRBV6-7 is designated an ORF whose function remains uncertain. V trimming: 2 bases; J trimming: 10 bases; junction bases outside the gene matches: 9. The CDR3 spans 15 residues. The CDR3: CASSYRHRTGGVYTF. The DNA of the CDR3 is TGTGCCAGCAGTTACCGTCATAGGACAGGGGGCGTCTACACCTTC.

This rearrangement joins TRBV3-1 (or the pseudogene TRBV3-2) to TRBJ2-7, with D unclear. Trimming took off 0 bases at V and 3 bases at J, with 9 bases between the two ends. CDR1 and CDR2 from the germline V gene are LGHDT and YNNKEL (reference sequence). The CDR3 contains 14 residues. As DNA, the CDR3 is TGTGCCAGCAGCCAAGATTTGCCCAACTACGAGCAGTACTTC. Translation: CASSQDLPNYEQYF.

The chain carries TRBV10-3 and TRBJ2-5; 15 bases are a match to TRBD2. The ends lost 6 bases at V and 3 bases at J; junction bases unmatched: 5. Germline-derived CDR1 and CDR2 are ENHRY and SYGVKD. CDR3 length: 16 amino acids. The chain's CDR3 is CAISLGLAGGEETQYF. CDR3 nucleotides: TGTGCCATCAGCCTGGGACTAGCGGGGGGAGAAGAGACCCAGTACTTC.

The chain employs TRBV10-3 and TRBJ1-5; no firm D call. The CDR3 spans 12 residues. Germline V gives CDR1 ENHRY, CDR2 SYGVKD. V lost 3 bases and J lost 5, with 5 bases in between. Written as DNA, the CDR3 is TGTGCCATCAGTGACACCTATCAGCCCCAGCATTTT. This translates into CAISDTYQPQHF.

This clone was counted once. The chain employs TRBV2 and TRBJ1-1; the D gene is possibly TRBD1 (5 bases). The CDR3 is 14 residues long. CDR1 SNHLY and CDR2 FYNNEI come from the germline V gene. With 4 bases removed from V and 3 bases from J, the gap between germline ends came to 12 bases. The CDR3 protein is CASSVEGRDTEAFF. Here the CDR3 DNA reads TGTGCCAGCAGTGTGGAGGGGCGGGACACTGAAGCTTTCTTT.

This chain connects TRBV5-1 to TRBJ2-7; 7 bases map to TRBD1. The germline CDR1 and CDR2 sequences are SGHRS and YFSETQ. The length of the CDR3 is 15 residues. Trimming cost V 0 bases and J 4 bases; bases outside gene matches: 7. The CDR3, as DNA: TGCGCCAGCAGCTTGGGTTCAGGGGGTACGTACGAGCAGTACTTC. This encodes CASSLGSGGTYEQYF.

This clone was recorded only once. This chain joins TRBV2 and TRBJ1-2; 7 bases line up with TRBD1. Germline V gene sequence: CDR1 SNHLY, CDR2 FYNNEI. Trimming cost V 2 bases and J 3 bases; bases outside gene matches: 3. CDR3 length equals 14 residues. CDR3 coding DNA: TGTGCCAGCAGTGAAAGGACAGGAGACTATGGCTACACCTTC. Translation: CASSERTGDYGYTF.

The rearrangement uses TRBV6-1 and TRBJ1-2; 7 bases map to TRBD1. The J segment lost 3 bases and the V segment lost 8 bases, leaving 12 bases of the junction unmatched. This CDR3 contains 15 residues. Per germline, CDR1 MNHNS and CDR2 SASEGT. CDR3 residues: CASQRGDREHYGYTF. The DNA for the CDR3 is TGTGCCAGCCAGAGGGGTGACAGGGAACACTATGGCTACACCTTC.

This chain joins TRBV6-2 or TRBV6-3 and TRBJ2-3; 14 bases are shared with TRBD2. From germline, CDR1 is MNHEY and CDR2 SVGEGT. The ends lost 5 bases at V and 0 bases at J; junction bases unmatched: 7. There are 18 residues in the CDR3. Here the CDR3 DNA reads TGTGCCAGCAGTCACGGGACTAGCGGGGGACATAGCACAGATACGCAGTATTTT. It yields the protein CASSHGTSGGHSTDTQYF.

The V call is TRBV6-6, the J call TRBJ2-6; 7 nucleotides match TRBD1. The CDR3 has 18 amino acids. The J segment lost 1 base and the V segment lost 5 bases, leaving 11 bases of the junction unmatched. CDR1 and CDR2 (germline): MNHNY, SVGAGI (reference sequence). CDR3 nucleotide sequence: TGTGCCAGCAGTCGCGCTGGAACACAGGGGTCTGGGGCCAACGTCCTGACTTTC. This encodes CASSRAGTQGSGANVLTF.

V is TRBV5-1 and J is TRBJ1-1; unclear D gene. Per germline, CDR1 SGHRS and CDR2 YFSETQ. The CDR3 extends over 14 amino acids. The V end lost 7 bases, the J end lost 1 base, and 14 bases lay between the germline ends. The CDR3 spells CASRLFDGNTEAFF. CDR3 nucleotide sequence: TGCGCCAGCCGCCTTTTCGACGGGAACACTGAAGCTTTCTTT.

In its sample, this clone was seen once. J is TRBJ1-1 and V is TRBV11-3; a possible D gene is TRBD1 (6 bases). The length of the CDR3 is 16 residues. Germline V gene lookup returns CDR1 SGHNT and CDR2 YENEEA. V was shortened by 1 base and J by 6 bases, with 18 bases between the two germline ends. DNA of the CDR3: TGTGCCAGCAGCTTAGGAGGCAGGTTGGGGGGCGCTGAAGCTTTCTTT. Translation: CASSLGGRLGGAEAFF.

The chain carries TRBV11-3 and TRBJ2-3; 16 bases fit TRBD2. This CDR3 is built from 19 residues. Germline V gene sequence: CDR1 SGHNT, CDR2 YENEEA. V was clipped by 5 bases and J by 9 bases; unmatched bases: 17. The CDR3 nucleotides are TGTGCCAGCAGCCCCAGACCCGGGACTAGCGGGAGGGCCGCACGCACGCAGTATTTT. Protein sequence: CASSPRPGTSGRAARTQYF.

The rearrangement uses TRBV5-8 and TRBJ1-2, with a possible D match to TRBD1 (5 bases). Trimming left V 0 bases short and J 3 bases short, with 9 bases between. Germline V gene data show CDR1 as SGHTS and CDR2 as YDEGEE. The length of the CDR3 is 14 residues. CDR3 coding DNA: TGTGCCAGCAGCTTGGATGGGGGACACTATGGCTACACCTTC. Translation: CASSLDGGHYGYTF.

This clone was seen just once. As DNA, the CDR3 is TGTGCCAGCAGCGGAAATGGGGGACCGATCTACGAGCAGTACTTC. It translates to CASSGNGGPIYEQYF. The chain joins TRBV2 to TRBJ2-7, with D perhaps matching TRBD1 or TRBD2 (5 bases each). Germline CDR1 reads SNHLY; CDR2 reads FYNNEI. The CDR3 totals 15 residues. V was clipped by 6 bases and J by 3 bases, with 18 bases between them.

J is TRBJ2-7 and V is TRBV5-1; D remains ambiguous. There are 14 residues in the CDR3. Looked up from germline, CDR1 is SGHRS and CDR2 is YFSETQ. Trimming cost V 4 bases and J 2 bases, with 13 bases left between them. The CDR3 region has the DNA TGCGCCAGCAGCCTGCACACCGCCACCTACGAGCAGTACTTC. It yields the protein CASSLHTATYEQYF.

The CDR3 sequence: CASSRRAGNQPQHF. In DNA, the CDR3 is TGTGCCAGCAGCCGCCGGGCGGGCAATCAGCCCCAGCATTTT. This chain links TRBV13 with TRBJ1-5, with D uncertain. The CDR3 has 14 amino acids. Germline CDR1 reads PRHDT; CDR2 reads FYEKMQ (reference sequence). Trimming stripped 5 bases from V and 2 bases from J, with 10 bases between.

This clone was counted once. This sequence joins TRBV13 and TRBJ2-7; 10 bases are a match to TRBD1. With 4 bases clipped from V and 7 bases from J, the junction kept 16 bases outside the gene matches. This CDR3 spans 17 amino acids. Looked up from germline, CDR1 is PRHDT and CDR2 is FYEKMQ (reference sequence). The CDR3 loop is CASSSFPPGQGTGEQYF. The CDR3 nucleotides read TGTGCCAGCAGCTCTTTCCCCCCGGGACAGGGGACCGGTGAGCAGTACTTC.

The chain employs TRBV19 and TRBJ1-5; 12 nucleotides align to TRBD1. V was clipped by 6 bases and J by 1 base; unmatched bases: 10. Germline CDR1 is LNHDA and CDR2 is SQIVND (reference sequence). The CDR3 has 18 amino acids. This chain's CDR3 is CASRVRGQGARSNQPQHF. In nucleotides, the CDR3 is TGTGCCAGTAGAGTCAGGGGACAGGGGGCTAGGAGCAATCAGCCCCAGCATTTT.

This chain links TRBV7-2 with TRBJ1-2; no firm D call. This CDR3 has 13 amino acids. Germline CDR1 SGHTA, CDR2 FQGNSA. Between the trimmed V and J ends, which lost 2 bases and 8 bases, there was a span of 12 bases. The CDR3 protein is CASSLYAGYGYTF. The CDR3 DNA follows: TGTGCCAGCAGCTTATACGCAGGTTACGGCTACACCTTC.

The chain recombines TRBV18 with TRBJ2-3, with 9 bases matching TRBD2. The CDR3 is made up of 16 amino acids. CDR1 is KGHSH and CDR2 is LQKENI in the germline V gene. Trimming removed 2 bases from V and 2 bases from J; junction bases left unmatched: 5. The CDR3 DNA follows: TGTGCCAGCTCACCAATAGCGGGAGCACCCACAGATACGCAGTATTTT. It specifies CASSPIAGAPTDTQYF.

This chain uses TRBV4-1 with TRBJ2-7; tentatively, D is TRBD1 (6 bases). Germline CDR1 and CDR2: MGHRA and YSYEKL. Between the trimmed V and J ends, which lost 0 bases and 1 base, there was a span of 13 bases. The CDR3 extends over 16 amino acids. The CDR3 bases are TGCGCCAGCAGCCAAGATCTAGCAGGGGCATCCTACGAGCAGTACTTC. Amino acids: CASSQDLAGASYEQYF.

V and J are TRBV7-9 and TRBJ2-1; possible D gene TRBD1, 6 bases. The CDR3 covers 16 residues. The germline CDR1 and CDR2 sequences are SEHNR and FQNEAQ (reference sequence). V lost 2 bases, J lost 3 bases, and 14 bases lay in between. The CDR3: CASSLLLAGDYNEQFF. In DNA, the CDR3 is TGTGCCAGCAGCTTACTCCTAGCAGGGGACTACAATGAGCAGTTCTTC.